What follows are 18 T cell receptor beta chains derived from one specimen sequenced in a study of blood T cell repertoires in COVID-19. The repertoire was sequenced with immunoSEQ multiplex PCR; TCRdb's copy has only in-frame clones and lacks some. The sample contains some 180,000 clones, 88% of which appear only once. Material: peripheral blood. These TCRs come from a man aged 50 or older who had recovered from COVID-19.

This chain joins TRBV2 and TRBJ2-2; TRBD2 matches at 13 bases. The V and J ends lost 6 bases and 6 bases, in that order; junction bases with no gene match: 4. Germline V gives CDR1 SNHLY, CDR2 FYNNEI. The CDR3 runs 15 residues. In nucleotides, the CDR3 is TGTGCCAGCAGGGACACTAGCGGGAGGGCCGGGGAGCTGTTTTTT. Translating it yields CASRDTSGRAGELFF.

This sequence joins TRBV7-9 and TRBJ1-3; unclear D gene. Trimming pared 3 bases from V and 0 bases from J, leaving 12 bases between. This CDR3 spans 16 amino acids. Germline-derived CDR1 and CDR2 are SEHNR and FQNEAQ (reference sequence). The CDR3 DNA follows: TGTGCCAGCAGCTTCCGACAAGGAAGCTCTGGAAACACCATATATTTT. The encoded protein is CASSFRQGSSGNTIYF.

Here the CDR3 reads CASSRDSLAYEQYF. In nucleotides, the CDR3 is TGTGCCAGCAGCCGAGACAGTTTAGCCTACGAGCAGTACTTC. The rearrangement uses TRBV7-8 and TRBJ2-7; D perhaps matches TRBD1 (5 bases). Germline loops: CDR1 SGHVS, CDR2 FQNEAQ. V was trimmed by 5 bases and J by 2 bases, leaving 13 bases between them. The CDR3 loop spans 14 amino acids.

The chain uses TRBV7-3 and TRBJ1-1, with D possibly TRBD1 on 6 matching bases. CDR3 length: 14 residues. The V end was cut by 6 bases, the J end by 1 base, with 12 bases between. Germline lookup yields CDR1 SGHTA and CDR2 FQGTGA. The CDR3 DNA reads as TGTGCCAGCAGTAAACAGGGTCCGAACACTGAAGCTTTCTTT. It encodes CASSKQGPNTEAFF.

The rearrangement joins TRBV28 to TRBJ2-7; 12 bases align to TRBD2. The CDR3 is made up of 15 amino acids. V gave up 4 bases and J gave up 4 bases; unmatched junction bases: 5. Germline V gives CDR1 MDHEN, CDR2 SYDVKM. The CDR3 reads CASSSRLAGAYEQYF. As DNA, the CDR3 is TGTGCCAGCAGTTCACGACTAGCGGGAGCTTACGAGCAGTACTTC.

The CDR3 reads CASSPSSGSRGDTQYF. Written as DNA, the CDR3 is TGTGCCAGCTCACCATCTTCAGGATCCAGGGGCGATACGCAGTATTTT. The chain carries TRBV18 and TRBJ2-3, with a possible D match to TRBD1 (6 bases). There are 16 residues in the CDR3. Looked up from germline, CDR1 is KGHSH and CDR2 is LQKENI. Trimming shortened V by 2 bases and J by 6 bases, and 18 bases separated the two germline ends.

The chain joins TRBV19 to TRBJ1-3, with 9 bases fitting TRBD1. V was pared by 6 bases and J by 0 bases, with 3 bases of the junction left unmatched. Germline-derived CDR1 and CDR2 are LNHDA and SQIVND (reference sequence). This CDR3 spans 15 amino acids. CDR3 DNA: TGTGCCAGTAGGACAGGGGGAAGCTCTGGAAACACCATATATTTT. Translation gives CASRTGGSSGNTIYF.

The chain links TRBV19 to TRBJ1-6, with a weak D call TRBD1 (6 bases). The CDR3 is 13 amino acids. Trimming took 9 bases from V and 7 from J, leaving 13 bases between them. The germline gives CDR1 LNHDA, CDR2 SQIVND (reference sequence). As DNA, the CDR3 is TGTGCCAGCTCTGACAGGAAGAATTCACCCCTCCACTTT. Encoded protein: CASSDRKNSPLHF.

The rearrangement links TRBV21-1 to TRBJ2-7; the D call TRBD2 from the table was never checked on the DNA. TRBV21-1 is an annotated pseudogene. CDR3 size: 17 residues. The DNA of the CDR3 is TGTGCCAGCAGCAAAAGCGTTGAGTCTTCGGGCTCCTACGAGCAGTACTTC. Amino acid sequence: CASSKSVESSGSYEQYF.

The chain links TRBV6-2 or TRBV6-3 to TRBJ1-2; D unresolved. The CDR3 sequence is 13 residues long. Looked up from germline, CDR1 is MNHEY and CDR2 is SVGEGT. Trimming took 5 bases from V and 1 from J, leaving 8 bases between them. CDR3 in amino acids: CASSLGVNYGYTF. The DNA for the CDR3 is TGTGCCAGCAGTCTCGGGGTTAACTATGGCTACACCTTC.

This chain joins TRBV6-6 and TRBJ2-6; 9 nucleotides align to TRBD1. Germline assignment: CDR1 MNHNY and CDR2 SVGAGI (reference sequence). V lost 5 bases, J lost 0 bases, and 8 bases stayed unmatched. The CDR3 sequence is 18 residues long. Here the CDR3 DNA reads TGTGCCAGCAGTCAACGGGGACAGGGATCCTCTGGGGCCAACGTCCTGACTTTC. Translating gives CASSQRGQGSSGANVLTF.

This clone was seen once. CDR3: CASSFLLLNTEAFF. CDR3 DNA sequence: TGTGCCAGCAGCTTTCTCCTTTTGAACACTGAAGCTTTCTTT. J is TRBJ1-1 and V is TRBV7-2; D is undetermined. The V gene lost 3 bases and the J gene lost 0 bases, with 8 bases spanning the gap. The CDR3 contains 14 residues. Germline V gene sequence: CDR1 SGHTA, CDR2 FQGNSA.

V usage is TRBV21-1 and J usage is TRBJ2-7; the table's D call, TRBD1, has no DNA check behind it. TRBV21-1 corresponds to a pseudogene. This CDR3 is 17 amino acids long. CDR3 DNA: TGTGCCAGCAGTAAACCCCCCCCTGGACAGGGGGCCTACGAGCAGTACTTC. It yields the protein CASSKPPPGQGAYEQYF.

The gene calls are TRBV7-2 and TRBJ1-5; D ambiguous. Germline V gene lookup returns CDR1 SGHTA and CDR2 FQGNSA. The CDR3 covers 15 residues. The V end was cut by 0 bases, the J end by 2 bases, with 8 bases between. The CDR3 sequence is CASSLAGKGNQPQHF. The CDR3 DNA reads as TGTGCCAGCAGCTTAGCCGGGAAGGGCAATCAGCCCCAGCATTTT.

The J gene is TRBJ2-3, the V gene TRBV18; 11 bases map to TRBD1. With V trimmed by 0 bases and J by 2 bases, 7 bases remained unmatched. In germline, CDR1 is KGHSH, CDR2 LQKENI. The CDR3 sequence is 18 residues long. CDR3 bases: TGTGCCAGCTCACCACCGGGACAGGGGGTATCCCCCACAGATACGCAGTATTTT. Its protein is CASSPPGQGVSPTDTQYF.

The rearrangement uses TRBV28 and TRBJ2-1, with D perhaps TRBD1 (5 bases). This CDR3 spans 12 amino acids. CDR1 MDHEN and CDR2 SYDVKM come from the germline V gene. V dropped 5 bases and J dropped 13 bases, with 15 bases sitting between them. In DNA, the CDR3 is TGTGCCAGCAGTACCGACGACAGCGTTCAGTTCTTC. Residues: CASSTDDSVQFF.

Notes on this clone: The same CDR3 is also encoded by other DNA sequences in this sample. The chain employs TRBV7-9 and TRBJ1-4; the D gene is possibly TRBD1 (6 bases). The length of the CDR3 is 14 residues. CDR1 is SEHNR, CDR2 FQNEAQ, per germline (reference sequence). Trimming shortened V by 6 bases and J by 0 bases, and 8 bases separated the two germline ends. In nucleotides, the CDR3 is TGTGCCAGCAGTTCAGGGGCAACTAATGAAAAACTGTTTTTT. This codes for CASSSGATNEKLFF.

The chain combines TRBV6-6 with TRBJ2-7; D is unresolved. Deletions cut 6 bases from V and 4 bases from J, with 7 bases between. CDR3 length equals 11 residues. Germline V gives CDR1 MNHNY, CDR2 SVGAGI (reference sequence). CDR3 bases: TGTGCCAGCAGCCCCGAGTACGAGCAGTACTTC. It yields the protein CASSPEYEQYF.